The clone carrying this T cell receptor beta chain was detected ten times or more. The antigen is not known. This sample was included in a study of Graves' ophthalmopathy and Graves' hyperthyroidism. For donors with ophthalmopathy, the disease showed moderate-to-severe activity, reached CAS ≥3 and NOSPECS ≥4, and had lasted under 3 months. Investigators amplified TCR beta CDR3 regions from RNA transcripts. HTBI-primed first-round RT-PCR preceded second-round multiplex PCR. TCRdb reanalysed the multiplex PCR reads using MiXCR and keeps one entry per CDR3 protein. The data show nearly 400,000 distinct CDR3 sequences, approximately 20% seen once. Findings and caveats of the study: A majority of expanded thyroid clonotypes exceeding 0.001 frequency were likewise present in blood. Prediction of ophthalmopathy progression reached about 70% sensitivity and around 76% specificity.

There are 15 residues in the CDR3. Germline assignment: CDR1 GTSNPN and CDR2 SVGIG (reference sequence). Trimming left V 0 bases short and J 1 base short, with 12 bases between. The receptor comes from a woman aged 18-29 years with Graves' ophthalmopathy. V is TRBV30 and J is TRBJ1-1; no clear D gene. Sequencing was done on a sample of peripheral blood. The CDR3 DNA follows: TGTGCCTGGAGTGTACGTGACATCTGGAACACTGAAGCTTTCTTT. Its translation: CAWSVRDIWNTEAFF.